This TCR beta chain comes out of a study of identical twins. TCRdb analysed the 5' RACE reads with MiXCR anew, one entry per CDR3 protein. Counted here are 500,000 to 550,000 distinct CDR3 sequences, approximately 20% occurring once; the ten biggest clones make up approximately 0.52%. Points on this clonotype: Its antigen is undetermined.

Study-level points and caveats: Insertions were fewer in abundant cord blood beta clonotypes, whereas memory repertoires showed none of this pattern.

This sample was also put to use in a study of yellow fever vaccine responses in identical twins.

The clonotype comes from a woman aged 18-29 years in good health. The sequencing input was CD4+ T cells sorted from blood.

The CDR3 DNA is TGTGCCAGTAGTATGGGGACTAGCGTTGATACGCAGTATTTT. Translation: CASSMGTSVDTQYF. This chain links TRBV19 with TRBJ2-3; TRBD2 agrees at 10 bases. The CDR3 is 14 residues long. The germline V gene encodes CDR1 LNHDA and CDR2 SQIVND (reference sequence). The trim removed 3 bases at V and 6 bases at J, leaving 3 bases unmatched.